This T cell receptor beta chain was recovered during a study of T cells in Graves' hyperthyroidism and ophthalmopathy. Broader study findings: Model predictions of ophthalmopathy came a median 6.5 months before onset. In the analysis, a 13 V-J model separated ophthalmopathy from stable hyperthyroidism. Among thyroid clonotypes expanded above 0.001, most also appeared in blood.

Amplification of TCR beta CDR3 regions was performed using RNA transcripts as template. Primed by the HTBI set, a first-round RT-PCR was run on the TCR CDR3. TCRdb passed the multiplex PCR reads through MiXCR, listing each CDR3 protein once. The sample yields 350,000 to 500,000 distinct CDR3 sequences, approximately 14% seen once. Trimming took off 4 bases at V and 4 bases at J, with 14 bases between the two ends. From germline, CDR1 is LGHNA and CDR2 YSLEER. This CDR3 has 15 amino acids. PBMCs stemmed from 10 ml fresh peripheral blood. A word on this clonotype: The antigen remains undetermined.

This chain joins TRBV4-3 and TRBJ1-3; tentatively, D is TRBD1 (6 bases). The sequence was collected from a woman aged 18-29 years with Graves' hyperthyroidism. Sequencing was done on a sample of blood. The CDR3: CASSPGGGFGNTIYF. The CDR3, as DNA: TGCGCCAGCAGCCCGGGGGGCGGTTTCGGAAACACCATATATTTT.